The 25 T cell receptor beta chains listed next were all sequenced from one sample in a study of early T cells in non-severe SARS-CoV-2 infection. TCRdb reprocessed the 5' RACE reads with MiXCR, giving one entry per CDR3 protein. There are some 58,000 distinct CDR3 sequences in the sample; over 9% occur only once, and roughly 3% lies in the top ten. Sample: whole blood, taken at baseline. The receptor set was obtained from an adult who was a healthcare worker with PCR-confirmed SARS-CoV-2 infection or an uninfected control (not recorded which).

This clonotype was detected a few times. This chain joins TRBV10-3 and TRBJ1-6, with a tentative D call TRBD1 (5 bases). There are 14 residues in the CDR3. Germline values: CDR1 ENHRY, CDR2 SYGVKD. The V gene lost 4 bases and the J gene lost 7 bases, with 11 bases spanning the gap. The chain's CDR3 is CAISGGRDNSPLHF. For the CDR3, the DNA is TGTGCCATCAGTGGGGGACGGGACAATTCACCCCTCCACTTT.

This clonotype was counted many times. CDR3 in amino acids: CSVEIGQGARNQPQHF. The CDR3 bases are TGCAGCGTTGAAATCGGACAGGGGGCGCGCAATCAGCCCCAGCATTTT. V and J are TRBV29-1 and TRBJ1-5, with TRBD1 matching 11 bases. This CDR3 is built from 16 residues. V was clipped by 2 bases and J by 2 bases; unmatched bases: 5. Germline V gene data show CDR1 as SQVTM and CDR2 as ANQGSEA.

The CDR3 DNA is TGTGCCAGCAGCCAACGACAGGGGTTGGGAGGCTACACCTTC. Translation: CASSQRQGLGGYTF. This sequence joins TRBV3-1 and TRBJ1-2; 8 bases agree with TRBD1. CDR3 size: 14 residues. With V trimmed by 2 bases and J by 8 bases, 7 bases remained unmatched. The germline V gene encodes CDR1 LGHDT and CDR2 YNNKEL (reference sequence).

The chain recombines TRBV3-1 with TRBJ2-7, with TRBD2 matching over 10 bases. The V segment lost 3 bases and the J segment 6 bases; nucleotides outside the gene matches: 5. This CDR3 is 14 amino acids long. Germline-derived CDR1 and CDR2 are LGHDT and YNNKEL (reference sequence). The CDR3 DNA reads as TGTGCCAGCAGCCATAGAGCGGGGGGGACCGAGCAGTACTTC. Encoded protein: CASSHRAGGTEQYF.

The chain couples TRBV4-1 to TRBJ2-7, with TRBD1 matching 7 bases. V lost 4 bases and J lost 1; bases outside the gene matches: 4. Germline lookup yields CDR1 MGHRA and CDR2 YSYEKL. This CDR3 spans 14 amino acids. The CDR3 nucleotides read TGCGCCAGCAGCCTACGGACAGGTTCCTACGAGCAGTACTTC. Translating it yields CASSLRTGSYEQYF.

This clonotype was seen repeatedly, ten times or more. The chain is built from TRBV11-2 and TRBJ1-1; D might be TRBD1 (5 bases). Trimming cost V 3 bases and J 7 bases, with 21 bases left between them. Germline V CDR1 and CDR2: SGHAT, FQNNGV. The CDR3 sequence is 16 residues long. The CDR3 protein is CASSLGRGERYREAFF. Here the CDR3 DNA reads TGTGCCAGCAGCTTGGGACGGGGGGAGAGGTACCGTGAAGCTTTCTTT.

This clonotype was picked up a small number of times. An end of the junction does not agree with germline; a read error may underlie this. V gene TRBV6-5 combines with J gene TRBJ2-7, with a weak D call TRBD1 (6 bases). This CDR3 contains 13 residues. The germline CDR1 and CDR2 sequences are MNHEY and SVGAGI. The CDR3 coding sequence is TGTGCCAGCAATAGGGCAGGGGCCTACGATCAGTACTTC. Translating gives CASNRAGAYDQYF.

This clonotype was detected a few times. V usage is TRBV6-5 and J usage is TRBJ1-1; TRBD1 matches 7 bases. This CDR3 has 13 residues. Germline CDR1 and CDR2: MNHEY and SVGAGI. V lost 6 bases and J lost 2; bases outside the gene matches: 3. As DNA, the CDR3 is TGTGCCAGCAGATGGGACAGCAACACTGAAGCTTTCTTT. It encodes CASRWDSNTEAFF.

The rearrangement joins TRBV12-3 or TRBV12-4 to TRBJ1-5; no reliable D call. The CDR3 sequence is 15 residues long. The V gene lost 2 bases and the J gene lost 3 bases, with 11 bases spanning the gap. The CDR3 loop reads CASSLSGPHNQPQHF. Written as DNA, the CDR3 is TGTGCCAGCAGTTTAAGCGGTCCACACAATCAGCCCCAGCATTTT.

The chain employs TRBV7-2 and TRBJ2-1; D not certain. The V end was cut by 3 bases, the J end by 15 bases, with 15 bases between. The CDR3 is 12 residues long. Germline CDR1 is SGHTA and CDR2 is FQGNSA. The CDR3 DNA reads TGTGCCAGCAGCTTCGTCAGGCCTCAGCCGTTCTTC. Residues: CASSFVRPQPFF. Looking up the rest from reference TRBV7-2 and TRBJ2-1 gives the full variable domain: GAGVSQSPSNKVTEKGKDVELRCDPISGHTALYWYRQSLGQGLEFLIYFQGNSAPDKSGLPSDRFSAERTGGSVSTLTIQRTQQEDSAVYLCASSFVRPQPFFGPGTRLTVL.

This clonotype has at least ten counts. The chain links TRBV7-9 to TRBJ1-2; unclear D gene. The germline gives CDR1 SEHNR, CDR2 FQNEAQ (reference sequence). Trimming pared 0 bases from V and 0 bases from J, leaving 20 bases between. The CDR3 consists of 19 residues. The CDR3 loop is CASSLAGGSRSAANYGYTF. DNA for the CDR3: TGTGCCAGCAGCTTAGCGGGAGGGTCGCGAAGTGCGGCTAACTATGGCTACACCTTC.

The V gene is TRBV6-5, the J gene TRBJ2-3, with D hard to call. Trimming removed 2 bases at V and 6 bases at J, with 9 bases between. The length of the CDR3 is 13 residues. Germline V CDR1 and CDR2: MNHEY, SVGAGI. CDR3 loop: CASSYLPRDTQYF. The CDR3 DNA sequence: TGTGCCAGCAGTTACCTACCTCGGGATACGCAGTATTTT.

This clonotype was counted between two and nine times. V is TRBV29-1 and J is TRBJ2-1; 9 bases match TRBD1. After removal of 3 bases from V and 8 bases from J, the junction contained 8 bases not matched to a gene. The CDR3 totals 14 residues. The germline CDR1 and CDR2 sequences are SQVTM and ANQGSEA. The CDR3 spells CSVDRGTGSDEQFF. CDR3 in DNA: TGCAGCGTTGATCGAGGGACAGGGTCCGATGAGCAGTTCTTC.

Note on this clonotype: A much larger clone is a single base away; this may be a read error. The rearrangement uses TRBV20-1 and TRBJ2-5; 9 nucleotides align to TRBD1. The CDR3 extends over 16 amino acids. V lost 5 bases to trimming and J lost 7 bases; unmatched junction nucleotides: 17. Germline-derived CDR1 and CDR2 are DFQATT and SNEGSKA (reference sequence). CDR3 nucleotides: TGCAGTGCTGCGTCCCGGGACAGGGTCGTCCGGGGGACCCAGTACTTC. Translated, it gives CSAASRDRVVRGTQYF.

This clonotype was found many times. The rearrangement links TRBV3-1 to TRBJ1-2, with D possibly matching TRBD1 (5 bases). From germline, CDR1 is LGHDT and CDR2 YNNKEL (reference sequence). V lost 0 bases, J lost 7 bases, and 21 bases lay in between. The CDR3 covers 17 residues. The CDR3 loop is CASSQESLLGPSSGYTF. As DNA, the CDR3 is TGTGCCAGCAGCCAAGAGAGTTTGTTGGGGCCAAGCTCTGGCTACACCTTC.

In its sample, this clonotype was seen a few times. The chain links TRBV5-1 to TRBJ2-7; TRBD1 matches 8 bases. Trimming took 1 base from V and 3 from J; bases not matched to a gene: 6. Germline V gene lookup returns CDR1 SGHRS and CDR2 YFSETQ. The length of the CDR3 is 15 residues. The CDR3 nucleotides read TGCGCCAGCAGCTTGTCCAGGGGGCAAGGCTACGAGCAGTACTTC. Translated: CASSLSRGQGYEQYF.

The chain joins TRBV11-2 to TRBJ1-2, with D possibly TRBD1 on 5 matching bases. V dropped 3 bases and J dropped 0 bases, with 8 bases sitting between them. The germline V gene encodes CDR1 SGHAT and CDR2 FQNNGV. The CDR3 length is 14 residues. Here the CDR3 reads CASSFSGPNYGYTF. For the CDR3, the DNA is TGTGCCAGCAGCTTTTCGGGACCTAACTATGGCTACACCTTC.

The table lists this clonotype with many counts. The rearrangement links TRBV30 to TRBJ2-7, with 10 bases matching TRBD1. Germline loops: CDR1 GTSNPN, CDR2 SVGIG (reference sequence). Germline trimming cut 1 base from V and 2 bases from J; bases unmatched to any gene: 5. CDR3 size: 15 residues. This CDR3 is CAWSADGQGAYEQYF. The DNA of the CDR3 is TGTGCCTGGAGTGCTGATGGACAGGGGGCCTACGAGCAGTACTTC.

This clonotype was seen a few times. One end of the junction fails to match germline, which may point to a read error. The chain is built from TRBV7-2 and TRBJ1-3, with unresolved D. The CDR3 extends over 16 amino acids. Germline loops: CDR1 SGHTA, CDR2 FQGNSA. The CDR3 bases are TGTGCCACCAGCGAGGATACAGCATTCTCTGGAAACACCATATATTTT. Encoded protein: CATSEDTAFSGNTIYF.

The CDR3 DNA sequence: TGTGCCAGCAGTTTAGATCCTAGCGAGCAGGGAACCCAGTACTTC. It codes for CASSLDPSEQGTQYF. This chain joins TRBV12-3 or TRBV12-4 and TRBJ2-5, with D possibly matching TRBD2 (6 bases). CDR3 length equals 15 residues. V was pared by 1 base and J by 8 bases, with 17 bases between.

This clonotype was observed a few times. The genes are TRBV12-3 or TRBV12-4 and TRBJ1-2; D not resolved. This CDR3 comprises 13 residues. V lost 0 bases and J 5 bases, leaving 7 bases between the germline ends. Written as DNA, the CDR3 is TGTGCCAGCAGTTTAGCGGGAGCTTATGGCTACACCTTC. It yields the protein CASSLAGAYGYTF.

The chain joins TRBV24-1 to TRBJ2-2; D is possibly TRBD1 or TRBD2 (5 bases each). Germline V gene sequence: CDR1 KGHDR, CDR2 SFDVKD. The CDR3 contains 15 residues. The V and J ends lost 3 bases and 9 bases respectively, with 16 bases between them. CDR3 amino acids: CATSDPKTGTRELFF. Here the CDR3 DNA reads TGTGCCACCAGTGATCCTAAGACCGGGACCCGGGAGCTGTTTTTT.

J is TRBJ2-7 and V is TRBV7-2; 9 nucleotides align to TRBD1. The CDR3 extends over 16 amino acids. With 0 bases clipped from V and 4 bases from J, the junction kept 7 bases outside the gene matches. Germline V CDR1 and CDR2: SGHTA, FQGNSA. The CDR3, as DNA: TGTGCCAGCAGCTTAGCTTCACAGGGGGCCAATTACGAGCAGTACTTC. Translated: CASSLASQGANYEQYF.

In the case of this clonotype: A much larger clone differs by one base, so this may be a read error. This rearrangement joins TRBV20-1 to TRBJ2-3, with 7 bases fitting TRBD2. CDR1 DFQATT and CDR2 SNEGSKA come from the germline V gene (reference sequence). V lost 6 bases, J lost 6 bases, and 15 bases stayed unmatched. CDR3 length equals 15 residues. The CDR3 region has the DNA TGCAGTGCGGTCCCGACTAGCAGCGCTTTGGATACGCAGTATTTT. Its protein is CSAVPTSSALDTQYF.

This clonotype was seen ten or more times. V and J are TRBV5-1 and TRBJ2-7, with 7 positions matching TRBD1. Trimming took 3 bases from V and 2 from J; bases not matched to a gene: 5. The CDR3 has 14 residues. Germline assignment: CDR1 SGHRS and CDR2 YFSETQ. This CDR3 is CASSSGQATYEQYF. Here the CDR3 DNA reads TGCGCCAGCAGCTCCGGACAGGCTACCTACGAGCAGTACTTC. The entire variable domain, with the rest obtained from reference TRBV5-1 and TRBJ2-7, is as follows: KAGVTQTPRYLIKTRGQQVTLSCSPISGHRSVSWYQQTPGQGLQFLFEYFSETQRNKGNFPGRFSGRQFSNSRSEMNVSTLELGDSALYLCASSSGQATYEQYFGPGTRLTVT.